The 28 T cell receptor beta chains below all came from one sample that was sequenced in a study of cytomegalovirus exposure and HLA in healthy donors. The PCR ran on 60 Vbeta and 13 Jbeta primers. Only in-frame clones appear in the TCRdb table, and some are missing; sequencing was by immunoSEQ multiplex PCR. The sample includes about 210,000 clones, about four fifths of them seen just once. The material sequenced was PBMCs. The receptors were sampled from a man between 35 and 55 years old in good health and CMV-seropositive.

CDR3 sequence (DNA): TGTGCCAGCAGAGCCGGACTACCCTACGAGCAGTACTTC. This sequence encodes CASRAGLPYEQYF. This rearrangement joins TRBV2 to TRBJ2-7; D possibly corresponds to TRBD2 (6 bases). Trimming took 6 bases from V and 2 from J, leaving 11 bases between them. This CDR3 region has 13 residues. The germline CDR1 and CDR2 sequences are SNHLY and FYNNEI.

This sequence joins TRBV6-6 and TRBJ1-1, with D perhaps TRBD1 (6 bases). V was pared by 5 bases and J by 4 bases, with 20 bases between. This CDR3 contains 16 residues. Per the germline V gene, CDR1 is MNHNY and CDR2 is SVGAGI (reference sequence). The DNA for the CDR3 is TGTGCCAGCAGTACCCCGAGGGGGTCTTCGTTCACTGAAGCTTTCTTT. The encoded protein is CASSTPRGSSFTEAFF.

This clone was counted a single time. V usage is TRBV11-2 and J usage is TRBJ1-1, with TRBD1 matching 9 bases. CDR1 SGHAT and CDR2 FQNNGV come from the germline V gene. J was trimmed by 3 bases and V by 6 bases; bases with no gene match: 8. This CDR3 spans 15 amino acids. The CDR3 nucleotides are TGTGCCAGCAGGCCATACAGGGGGCGGGACACTGAAGCTTTCTTT. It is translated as CASRPYRGRDTEAFF.

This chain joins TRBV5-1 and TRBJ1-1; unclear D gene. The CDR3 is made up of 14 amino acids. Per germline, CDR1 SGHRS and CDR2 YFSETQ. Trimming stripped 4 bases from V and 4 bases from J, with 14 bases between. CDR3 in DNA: TGCGCCAGCAGCGTTGAGGGTATGATCACTGAAGCTTTCTTT. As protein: CASSVEGMITEAFF. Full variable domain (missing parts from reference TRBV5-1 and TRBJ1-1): KAGVTQTPRYLIKTRGQQVTLSCSPISGHRSVSWYQQTPGQGLQFLFEYFSETQRNKGNFPGRFSGRQFSNSRSEMNVSTLELGDSALYLCASSVEGMITEAFFGQGTRLTVV.

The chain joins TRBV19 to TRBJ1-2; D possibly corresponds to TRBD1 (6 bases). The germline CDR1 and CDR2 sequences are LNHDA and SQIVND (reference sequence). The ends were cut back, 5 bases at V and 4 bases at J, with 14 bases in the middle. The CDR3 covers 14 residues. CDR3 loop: CASSARDTIYGYTF. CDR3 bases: TGTGCCAGTAGTGCCCGGGACACCATCTATGGCTACACCTTC.

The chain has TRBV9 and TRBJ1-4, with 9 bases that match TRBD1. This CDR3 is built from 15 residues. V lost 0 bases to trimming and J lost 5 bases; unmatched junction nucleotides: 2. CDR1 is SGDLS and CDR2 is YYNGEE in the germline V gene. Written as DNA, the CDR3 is TGTGCCAGCAGCGTAGGTGACAGGGGGAATGAAAAACTGTTTTTT. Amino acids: CASSVGDRGNEKLFF.

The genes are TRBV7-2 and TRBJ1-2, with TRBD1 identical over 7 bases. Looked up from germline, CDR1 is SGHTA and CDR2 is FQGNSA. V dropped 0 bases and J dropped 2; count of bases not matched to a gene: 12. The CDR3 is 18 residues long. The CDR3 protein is CASSLASSGRGLNYGYTF. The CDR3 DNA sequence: TGTGCCAGCAGCTTAGCATCCTCCGGGAGGGGGCTGAACTATGGCTACACCTTC.

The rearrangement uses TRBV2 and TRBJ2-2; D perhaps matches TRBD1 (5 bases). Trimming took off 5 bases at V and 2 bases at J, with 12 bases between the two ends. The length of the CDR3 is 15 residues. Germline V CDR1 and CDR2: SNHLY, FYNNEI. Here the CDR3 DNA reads TGTGCCAGCAGTAAGCAGGGCATAAACACCGGGGAGCTGTTTTTT. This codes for CASSKQGINTGELFF.

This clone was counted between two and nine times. The CDR3 here is CASSEAGLGPAFF. The CDR3 coding sequence is TGTGCCAGCAGTGAAGCCGGCTTGGGGCCGGCTTTCTTT. The rearrangement links TRBV2 to TRBJ1-1, with TRBD1 as a possible D gene (5 bases). The CDR3 consists of 13 residues. Trimming stripped 0 bases from V and 11 bases from J, with 13 bases between. CDR1 is SNHLY and CDR2 is FYNNEI in the germline V gene.

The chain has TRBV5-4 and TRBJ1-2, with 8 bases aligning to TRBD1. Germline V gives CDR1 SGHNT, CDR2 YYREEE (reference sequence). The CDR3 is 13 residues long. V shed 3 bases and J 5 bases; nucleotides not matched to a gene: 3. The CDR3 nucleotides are TGTGCCAGCAGCTCGGACAGGGAATATGGCTACACCTTC. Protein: CASSSDREYGYTF.

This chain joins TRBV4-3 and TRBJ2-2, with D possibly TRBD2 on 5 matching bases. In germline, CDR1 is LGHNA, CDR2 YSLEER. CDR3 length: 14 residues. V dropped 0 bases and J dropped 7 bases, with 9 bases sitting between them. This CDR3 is CASSQDYRDGELFF. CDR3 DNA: TGCGCCAGCAGCCAAGATTACCGGGACGGGGAGCTGTTTTTT.

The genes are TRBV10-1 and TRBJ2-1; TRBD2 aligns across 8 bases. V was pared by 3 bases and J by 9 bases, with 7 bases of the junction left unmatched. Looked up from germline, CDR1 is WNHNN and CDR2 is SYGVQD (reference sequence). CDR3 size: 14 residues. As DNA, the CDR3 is TGCGCCAGCAGTGATATAGAGCTAGCGGGTGAGCAGTTCTTC. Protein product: CASSDIELAGEQFF.

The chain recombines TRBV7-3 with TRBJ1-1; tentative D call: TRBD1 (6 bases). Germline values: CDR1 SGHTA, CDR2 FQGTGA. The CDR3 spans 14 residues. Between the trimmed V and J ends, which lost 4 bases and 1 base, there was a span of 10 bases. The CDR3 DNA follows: TGTGCCAGCAGCTCGGGGACACCGAACACTGAAGCTTTCTTT. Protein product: CASSSGTPNTEAFF.

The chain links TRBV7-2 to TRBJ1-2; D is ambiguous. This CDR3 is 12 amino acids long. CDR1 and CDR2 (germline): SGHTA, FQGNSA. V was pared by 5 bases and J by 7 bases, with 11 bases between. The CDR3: CASSPTTFGYTF. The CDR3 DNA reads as TGTGCCAGCAGCCCCACGACTTTTGGCTACACCTTC. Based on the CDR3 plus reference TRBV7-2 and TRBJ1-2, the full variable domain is GAGVSQSPSNKVTEKGKDVELRCDPISGHTALYWYRQSLGQGLEFLIYFQGNSAPDKSGLPSDRFSAERTGGSVSTLTIQRTQQEDSAVYLCASSPTTFGYTFGSGTRLTVV.

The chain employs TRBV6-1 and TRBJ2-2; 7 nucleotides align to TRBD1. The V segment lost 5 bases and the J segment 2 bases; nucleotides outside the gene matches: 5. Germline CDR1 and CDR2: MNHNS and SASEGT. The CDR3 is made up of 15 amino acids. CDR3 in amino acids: CASSPDRVNTGELFF. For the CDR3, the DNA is TGTGCCAGCAGTCCTGACAGGGTCAACACCGGGGAGCTGTTTTTT.

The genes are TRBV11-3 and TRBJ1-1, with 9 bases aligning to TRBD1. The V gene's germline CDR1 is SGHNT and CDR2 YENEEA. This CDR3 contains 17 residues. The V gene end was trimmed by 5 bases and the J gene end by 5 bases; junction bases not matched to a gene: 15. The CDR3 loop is CASSRSRDRVRETEAFF. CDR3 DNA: TGTGCCAGCAGCCGCAGCCGGGACAGGGTACGGGAAACTGAAGCTTTCTTT. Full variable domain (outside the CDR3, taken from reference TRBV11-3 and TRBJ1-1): EAGVVQSPRYKIIEKKQPVAFWCNPISGHNTLYWYLQNLGQGPELLIRYENEEAVDDSQLPKDRFSAERLKGVDSTLKIQPAELGDSAVYLCASSRSRDRVRETEAFFGQGTRLTVV.

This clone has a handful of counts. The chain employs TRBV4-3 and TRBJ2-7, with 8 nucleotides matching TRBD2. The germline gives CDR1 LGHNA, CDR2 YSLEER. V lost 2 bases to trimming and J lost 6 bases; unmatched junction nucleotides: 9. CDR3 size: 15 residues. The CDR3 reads CASSQNIGTRREQYF. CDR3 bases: TGCGCCAGCAGCCAAAATATCGGGACTAGACGCGAGCAGTACTTC.

CDR3 region: CSAGGETQYF. The CDR3 DNA sequence: TGCAGCGCTGGCGGGGAGACCCAGTACTTC. This rearrangement joins TRBV29-1 to TRBJ2-5, with a possible D match to TRBD2 (5 bases). Germline lookup yields CDR1 SQVTM and CDR2 ANQGSEA. The CDR3 contains 10 residues. With 7 bases removed from V and 5 bases from J, the gap between germline ends came to 8 bases.

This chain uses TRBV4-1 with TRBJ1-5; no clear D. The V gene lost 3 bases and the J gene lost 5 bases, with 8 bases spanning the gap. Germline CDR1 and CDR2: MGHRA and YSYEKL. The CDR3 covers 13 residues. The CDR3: CASSQEPHQPQHF. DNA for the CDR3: TGCGCCAGCAGCCAGGAGCCTCATCAGCCCCAGCATTTT.

The CDR3 sequence is CASSYSTAGTDTQYF. DNA of the CDR3: TGTGCCAGCAGTTACTCAACCGCGGGCACAGATACGCAGTATTTT. This chain links TRBV6-6 with TRBJ2-3; the D is unclear. Germline loops: CDR1 MNHNY, CDR2 SVGAGI (reference sequence). The CDR3 has 15 residues. Trimming removed 0 bases at V and 1 base at J, with 8 bases between.

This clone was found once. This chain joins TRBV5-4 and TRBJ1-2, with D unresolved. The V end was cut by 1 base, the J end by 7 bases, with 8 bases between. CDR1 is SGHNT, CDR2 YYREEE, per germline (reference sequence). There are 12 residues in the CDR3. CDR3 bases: TGTGCCAGCAGCTTGATGTCGGGTGGCTACACCTTC. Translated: CASSLMSGGYTF.

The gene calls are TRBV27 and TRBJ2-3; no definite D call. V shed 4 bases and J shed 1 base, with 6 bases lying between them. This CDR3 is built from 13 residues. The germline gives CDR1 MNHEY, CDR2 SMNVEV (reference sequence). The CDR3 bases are TGTGCCAGCAGTTCCCTCGGCACAGATACGCAGTATTTT. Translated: CASSSLGTDTQYF.

The CDR3 reads CASSIAAGEPYEQYF. CDR3 DNA: TGTGCCAGTAGTATTGCAGCGGGAGAACCCTACGAGCAGTACTTC. The chain joins TRBV19 to TRBJ2-7, with 8 bases matching TRBD2. CDR3 length equals 15 residues. CDR1 and CDR2 from the germline V gene are LNHDA and SQIVND (reference sequence). With 3 bases clipped from V and 2 bases from J, the junction kept 6 bases outside the gene matches.

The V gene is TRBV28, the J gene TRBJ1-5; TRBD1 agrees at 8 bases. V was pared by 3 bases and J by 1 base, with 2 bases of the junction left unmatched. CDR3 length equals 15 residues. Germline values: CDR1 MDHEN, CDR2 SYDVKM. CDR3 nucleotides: TGTGCCAGCAGTTTCGGACAGGGAAGCAATCAGCCCCAGCATTTT. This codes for CASSFGQGSNQPQHF.

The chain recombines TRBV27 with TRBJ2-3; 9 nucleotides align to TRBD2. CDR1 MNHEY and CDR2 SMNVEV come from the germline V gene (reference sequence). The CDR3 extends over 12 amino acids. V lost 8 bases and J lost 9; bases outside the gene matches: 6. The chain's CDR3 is CASSASGNTQYF. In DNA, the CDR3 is TGTGCCAGCTCCGCTAGCGGGAACACGCAGTATTTT.

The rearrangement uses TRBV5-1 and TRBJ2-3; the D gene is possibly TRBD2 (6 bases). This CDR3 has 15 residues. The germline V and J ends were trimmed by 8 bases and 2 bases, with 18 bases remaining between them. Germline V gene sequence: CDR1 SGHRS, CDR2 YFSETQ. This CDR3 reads CASLEEGTATDTQYF. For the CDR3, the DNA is TGCGCCAGTCTTGAGGAGGGGACGGCCACAGATACGCAGTATTTT. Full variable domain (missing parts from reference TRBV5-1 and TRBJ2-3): KAGVTQTPRYLIKTRGQQVTLSCSPISGHRSVSWYQQTPGQGLQFLFEYFSETQRNKGNFPGRFSGRQFSNSRSEMNVSTLELGDSALYLCASLEEGTATDTQYFGPGTRLTVL.

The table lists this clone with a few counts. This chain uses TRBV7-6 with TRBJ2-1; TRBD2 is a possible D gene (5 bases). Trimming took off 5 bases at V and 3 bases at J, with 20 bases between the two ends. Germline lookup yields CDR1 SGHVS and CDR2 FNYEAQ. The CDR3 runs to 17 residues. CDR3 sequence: CASSPDRGASGYNEQFF. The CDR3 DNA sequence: TGTGCCAGCAGCCCGGACCGGGGTGCTAGTGGCTACAATGAGCAGTTCTTC. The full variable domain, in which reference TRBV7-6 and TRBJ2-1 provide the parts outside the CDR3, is GAGVSQSPRYKVTKRGQDVALRCDPISGHVSLYWYRQALGQGPEFLTYFNYEAQQDKSGLPNDRFSAERPEGSISTLTIQRTEQRDSAMYRCASSPDRGASGYNEQFFGPGTRLTVL.

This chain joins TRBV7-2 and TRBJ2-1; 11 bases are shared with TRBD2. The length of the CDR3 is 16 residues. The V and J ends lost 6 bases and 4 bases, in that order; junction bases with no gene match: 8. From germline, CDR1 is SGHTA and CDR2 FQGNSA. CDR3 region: CASSYRPSGGYNEQFF. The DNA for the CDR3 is TGTGCCAGCAGTTACCGGCCTAGCGGGGGGTACAATGAGCAGTTCTTC.